This is a list of T cell receptor beta chains from one sample in a study of blood T cell repertoires in COVID-19. Data came from immunoSEQ multiplex PCR; TCRdb stores just in-frame clones and leaves some out. Of under 300,000 clones listed, around four fifths are singletons. The sample was peripheral blood. All receptors derive from a woman aged 60-70 years with active or convalescent COVID-19. CDR3s include the opening cysteine and the closing phenylalanine or tryptophan. A D gene is named only where the DNA matches it firmly. For some rows the clone size is stated as once, few or many, or as a class when expanded; others skip it.

CDR3: CASSLEGLAENIQYF
DNA: TGTGCCAGCAGCTTAGAGGGACTAGCGGAAAACATTCAGTACTTC
V: TRBV11-3
D: TRBD2
size: -
J: TRBJ2-4

CDR3: CSALQYNEQFF
DNA: TGCAGTGCTTTACAGTACAATGAGCAGTTCTTC
V: TRBV20-1
D: -
size: -
J: TRBJ2-1

CDR3: CASRTLMGGLETQYF
DNA: TGTGCCAGCAGAACCTTGATGGGAGGGCTGGAGACCCAGTACTTC
V: TRBV6-5
D: TRBD2
size: -
J: TRBJ2-5

CDR3: CACAGTSVNEQFF
DNA: TGTGCCTGCGCCGGGACTAGCGTAAATGAGCAGTTCTTC
V: TRBV30
D: TRBD2
size: -
J: TRBJ2-1

CDR3: CASSDRRGGRMSLTDTQYF
DNA: TGTGCCAGCAGTGATCGGCGGGGGGGCCGTATGTCGTTGACAGATACGCAGTATTTT
V: TRBV2
D: TRBD2
size: -
J: TRBJ2-3

CDR3: CASSLDGLAGVDEQFF
DNA: TGTGCCAGCAGCTTGGACGGACTAGCGGGGGTCGATGAGCAGTTCTTC
V: TRBV5-4
D: TRBD2
size: -
J: TRBJ2-1

CDR3: CASSRNRGGGETQYF
DNA: TGTGCCAGCAGCCGCAACAGGGGAGGAGGAGAGACCCAGTACTTC
V: TRBV7-9
D: -
size: -
J: TRBJ2-5

CDR3: CASSDGTYEQYF
DNA: TGTGCCAGCAGTGACGGGACCTACGAGCAGTACTTC
V: TRBV6-1
D: -
size: -
J: TRBJ2-7

CDR3: CASSPRGSGGRYTGELFF
DNA: TGTGCCAGCAGTCCCCGGGGTAGCGGGGGGCGGTACACCGGGGAGCTGTTTTTT
V: TRBV27
D: TRBD2
size: once
J: TRBJ2-2

CDR3: CAWSARTSGSGELFF
DNA: TGTGCCTGGAGTGCCCGGACTAGCGGGAGCGGGGAGCTGTTTTTT
V: TRBV30
D: TRBD2
size: -
J: TRBJ2-2

CDR3: CASRRQVPGELFF
DNA: TGTGCCAGCAGAAGACAGGTCCCCGGGGAGCTGTTTTTT
V: TRBV12-3/TRBV12-4
D: -
size: once
J: TRBJ2-2

CDR3: CASSFRGLNTEAFF
DNA: TGTGCCAGCAGCTTCAGGGGCCTGAACACTGAAGCTTTCTTT
V: TRBV5-4
D: -
size: -
J: TRBJ1-1

CDR3: CASSLAQVSPLHF
DNA: TGTGCCAGCAGCTTAGCGCAGGTTTCTCCCCTCCACTTT
V: TRBV7-2
D: -
size: -
J: TRBJ1-6

CDR3: CASRAWGDTQYF
DNA: TGTGCCAGCAGGGCCTGGGGCGATACGCAGTATTTT
V: TRBV2
D: -
size: -
J: TRBJ2-3

CDR3: CASSQDRSGANVLTF
DNA: TGTGCCAGCTCCCAGGATAGGTCTGGGGCCAACGTCCTGACTTTC
V: TRBV18
D: -
size: -
J: TRBJ2-6

CDR3: CASSLMGTKGEQFF
DNA: TGTGCCAGCAGCTTAATGGGGACTAAGGGTGAGCAGTTCTTC
V: TRBV7-9
D: TRBD2
size: -
J: TRBJ2-1

CDR3: CASSYNSLSTDTQYF
DNA: TGTGCCAGCAGTTACAATTCCCTAAGCACAGATACGCAGTATTTT
V: TRBV6-5
D: -
size: -
J: TRBJ2-3

CDR3: CASSDPGGEEQYF
DNA: TGTGCCAGCAGTGACCCAGGGGGAGAGGAGCAGTACTTC
V: TRBV6-1
D: TRBD1
size: -
J: TRBJ2-7

CDR3: CASRREGTAYEQYF
DNA: TGTGCCAGTAGGCGAGAGGGTACAGCCTACGAGCAGTACTTC
V: TRBV19
D: -
size: -
J: TRBJ2-7

CDR3: CASSLKAGGPGSEQFF
DNA: TGTGCCAGCAGCTTAAAAGCGGGAGGGCCGGGAAGTGAGCAGTTCTTC
V: TRBV11-1
D: TRBD2
size: -
J: TRBJ2-1

CDR3: CASSLLAEQYF
DNA: TGTGCCAGCAGCTTGCTAGCGGAGCAGTACTTC
V: TRBV11-2
D: -
size: -
J: TRBJ2-7

CDR3: CASSFARVGGEQYF
DNA: TGTGCCAGCAGCTTCGCACGTGTTGGAGGCGAGCAGTACTTC
V: TRBV11-3
D: -
size: -
J: TRBJ2-7

CDR3: CASSPRTVDNEQFF
DNA: TGTGCCAGCTCACCCCGGACAGTTGACAATGAGCAGTTCTTC
V: TRBV18
D: -
size: -
J: TRBJ2-1

CDR3: CASSQEGTGNYGYTF
DNA: TGTGCCAGCAGCCAAGAAGGGACAGGAAACTATGGCTACACCTTC
V: TRBV3-1/TRBV3-2
D: TRBD1
size: -
J: TRBJ1-2

CDR3: CASTPEQGNYGYTF
DNA: TGTGCCAGCACCCCCGAACAGGGTAACTATGGCTACACCTTC
V: TRBV7-2
D: -
size: -
J: TRBJ1-2

CDR3: CASSVEIGLNSPLHF
DNA: TGTGCCAGCAGCGTAGAAATTGGACTTAATTCACCCCTCCACTTT
V: TRBV9
D: -
size: -
J: TRBJ1-6

CDR3: CSVTGQGNTEAFF
DNA: TGCAGCGTTACCGGACAGGGGAACACTGAAGCTTTCTTT
V: TRBV29-1
D: TRBD1
size: -
J: TRBJ1-1

CDR3: CAWSGDNPYEQYF
DNA: TGTGCCTGGAGTGGGGACAATCCCTACGAGCAGTACTTC
V: TRBV30
D: -
size: -
J: TRBJ2-7

CDR3: CASSHTGSGVVETQYF
DNA: TGTGCCAGCAGCCACACGGGGAGCGGGGTTGTTGAGACCCAGTACTTC
V: TRBV7-2
D: TRBD2
size: once
J: TRBJ2-5

CDR3: CASSERNGGADDTQYF
DNA: TGTGCCAGCAGTGAAAGGAACGGGGGGGCCGACGATACGCAGTATTTT
V: TRBV25-1
D: TRBD2
size: -
J: TRBJ2-3

CDR3: CASRTGGKREQFF
DNA: TGTGCCAGCAGAACTGGGGGGAAAAGGGAGCAGTTCTTC
V: TRBV27
D: -
size: -
J: TRBJ2-1

CDR3: CASSSEPNSNQPQHF
DNA: TGCGCCAGCAGCTCGGAGCCTAATAGCAATCAGCCCCAGCATTTT
V: TRBV5-1
D: -
size: -
J: TRBJ1-5

CDR3: CASSPSLAESSYNEQFF
DNA: TGTGCCAGCAGCCCGTCCCTAGCGGAGAGCTCCTACAATGAGCAGTTCTTC
V: TRBV4-2
D: TRBD2
size: -
J: TRBJ2-1

CDR3: CASSVGQGDHNEQFF
DNA: TGTGCCAGCAGCGTAGGACAGGGTGACCACAATGAGCAGTTCTTC
V: TRBV9
D: TRBD1
size: -
J: TRBJ2-1

CDR3: CAISATGFSYEQYF
DNA: TGTGCCATCAGTGCGACAGGGTTCTCCTACGAGCAGTACTTC
V: TRBV10-3
D: TRBD1
size: -
J: TRBJ2-7

CDR3: CASSWEMVIEGYTF
DNA: TGTGCCAGCAGCTGGGAGATGGTGATAGAAGGCTACACCTTC
V: TRBV5-5
D: -
size: few
J: TRBJ1-2

CDR3: CASSYVEGGPDTQYF
DNA: TGTGCCAGCAGTTACGTTGAAGGGGGACCAGATACGCAGTATTTT
V: TRBV6-5
D: -
size: -
J: TRBJ2-3

CDR3: CASSIKGPDRSSYNSPLHF
DNA: TGTGCCAGTAGTATAAAGGGGCCGGACAGAAGCTCCTATAATTCACCCCTCCACTTT
V: TRBV19
D: -
size: -
J: TRBJ1-6

CDR3: CASRRGTNEKLFF
DNA: TGTGCCAGCCGCAGGGGGACTAATGAAAAACTGTTTTTT
V: TRBV2
D: TRBD1
size: many
J: TRBJ1-4

CDR3: CASSLGAGGQETQYF
DNA: TGTGCCAGCAGCTTAGGGGCAGGGGGTCAAGAGACCCAGTACTTC
V: TRBV11-2
D: TRBD1
size: -
J: TRBJ2-5

CDR3: CSGRSTNEKLFF
DNA: TGCAGCGGCAGATCAACTAATGAAAAACTGTTTTTT
V: TRBV29-1
D: -
size: once
J: TRBJ1-4

CDR3: CASSQGVAGGTGETQYF
DNA: TGTGCCAGCAGCCAAGGGGTAGCGGGAGGCACTGGGGAGACCCAGTACTTC
V: TRBV3-1/TRBV3-2
D: TRBD2
size: -
J: TRBJ2-5

CDR3: CASRSSPGTGDEKLFF
DNA: TGTGCCAGTCGAAGTTCACCCGGGACAGGGGACGAAAAACTGTTTTTT
V: TRBV19
D: TRBD1
size: -
J: TRBJ1-4

CDR3: CASKAGDGSSGYTF
DNA: TGTGCCAGCAAGGCAGGGGACGGAAGTAGTGGCTACACCTTC
V: TRBV6-5
D: -
size: -
J: TRBJ1-2

CDR3: CASSSLAGGPQYEQFF
DNA: TGTGCCAGCAGCTCCCTAGCGGGGGGACCACAATATGAGCAGTTCTTC
V: TRBV7-2
D: TRBD2
size: -
J: TRBJ2-1

CDR3: CASSPRDRVYNEQFF
DNA: TGCGCCAGCAGCCCCCGGGACAGAGTTTACAATGAGCAGTTCTTC
V: TRBV5-1
D: TRBD1
size: -
J: TRBJ2-1

CDR3: CASSLRLAETYEQYF
DNA: TGTGCCAGCAGCTTACGACTAGCGGAGACCTACGAGCAGTACTTC
V: TRBV11-3
D: TRBD2
size: -
J: TRBJ2-7